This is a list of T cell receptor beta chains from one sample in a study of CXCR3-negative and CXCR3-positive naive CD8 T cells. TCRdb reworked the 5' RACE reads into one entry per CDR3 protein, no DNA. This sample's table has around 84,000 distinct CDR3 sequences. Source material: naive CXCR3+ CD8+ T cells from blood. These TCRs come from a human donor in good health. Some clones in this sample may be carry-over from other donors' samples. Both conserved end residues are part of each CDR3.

CDR3: CASSRLAGGPYDNEQFF
J: TRBJ2-1
V: TRBV6-5
length: 17

CDR3: CASSPPASGRNEQFF
J: TRBJ2-1
V: TRBV9
length: 15

CDR3: CASSLLHTGELFF
J: TRBJ2-2
V: TRBV5-6
length: 13

CDR3: CASSLGQLSYEQYF
J: TRBJ2-7
V: TRBV3-1
length: 14

CDR3: CASSFHQRGARPGGWSTGELFF
J: TRBJ2-2
V: TRBV28
length: 22

CDR3: CATSRGTASTNEKLFF
J: TRBJ1-4
V: TRBV15
length: 16

CDR3: CSANTNRGSNQETQYF
J: TRBJ2-5
V: TRBV20-1
length: 16

CDR3: CASSQDSYEQYF
J: TRBJ2-7
V: TRBV14
length: 12

CDR3: CASSETPTGAFTNEKLFF
J: TRBJ1-4
V: TRBV2
length: 18

CDR3: CASSHRDYYNNEQFF
J: TRBJ2-1
V: TRBV3-1
length: 15

CDR3: CASASGSDTQYF
J: TRBJ2-3
V: TRBV28
length: 12

CDR3: CASSAGTTHEQYF
J: TRBJ2-7
V: TRBV5-6
length: 13

CDR3: CASSQVSGWGPRQKSYEQYF
J: TRBJ2-7
V: TRBV3-1
length: 20

CDR3: CASRQERSPAGELFF
J: TRBJ2-2
V: TRBV12-2
length: 15

CDR3: CASSLGVTGGEQFF
J: TRBJ2-1
V: TRBV5-1
length: 14